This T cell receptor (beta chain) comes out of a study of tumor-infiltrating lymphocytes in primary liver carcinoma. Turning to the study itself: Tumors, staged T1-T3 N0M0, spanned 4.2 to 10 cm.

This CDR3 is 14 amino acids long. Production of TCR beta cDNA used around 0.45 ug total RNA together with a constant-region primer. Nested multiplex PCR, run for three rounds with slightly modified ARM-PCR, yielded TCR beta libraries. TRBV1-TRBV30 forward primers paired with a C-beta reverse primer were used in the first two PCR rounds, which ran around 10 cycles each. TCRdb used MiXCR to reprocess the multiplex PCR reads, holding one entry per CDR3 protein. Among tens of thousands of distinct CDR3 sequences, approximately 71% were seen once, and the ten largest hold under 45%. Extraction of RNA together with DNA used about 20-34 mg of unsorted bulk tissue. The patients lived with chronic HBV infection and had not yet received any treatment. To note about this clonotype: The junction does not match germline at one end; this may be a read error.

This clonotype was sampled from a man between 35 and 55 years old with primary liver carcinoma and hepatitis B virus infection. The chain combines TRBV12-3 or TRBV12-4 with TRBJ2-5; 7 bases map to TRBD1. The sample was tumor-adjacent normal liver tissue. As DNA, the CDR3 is TGTGCCAGCGCTCGGGGACAGTCCCAAGAGATCCAGTACTTT. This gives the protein CASARGQSQEIQYF.